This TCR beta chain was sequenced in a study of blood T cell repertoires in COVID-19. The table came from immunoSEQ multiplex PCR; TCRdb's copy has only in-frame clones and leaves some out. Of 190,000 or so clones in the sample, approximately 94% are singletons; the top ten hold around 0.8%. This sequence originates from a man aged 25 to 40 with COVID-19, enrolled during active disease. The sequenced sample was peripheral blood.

The CDR3 nucleotides are TGTGCCATCAGTGGAGGGACTGGGTACGAGCAGTACTTC. Its protein is CAISGGTGYEQYF. The chain joins TRBV10-3 to TRBJ2-7; tentative D call: TRBD2 (6 bases). V was clipped by 4 bases and J by 4 bases, with 11 bases between them. CDR1 and CDR2 (germline): ENHRY, SYGVKD. CDR3 length equals 13 residues.